This TCR beta chain was sequenced for a study of cytotoxic CD8 clonotypes in ibrutinib-treated CLL. Overall study context: Responses comprised 24 partial and 2 complete; at median about 68 months, 14 remained remitted and around 12 progressed.

Whole-study results and caveats: Clonality was higher at ibrutinib response and returned toward baseline at progression.

In the case of this clone: Its antigen remains unidentified.

Some clones are missing from TCRdb's copy, which holds only in-frame ones; the method was immunoSEQ multiplex PCR. In the table there are around 140,000 clones, approximately 77% of which are singletons. CDR3 size: 14 residues. V was pared by 11 bases and J by 0 bases, with 15 bases between. Germline CDR1 MNHEY, CDR2 SVGAGI. This sequence joins TRBV6-5 and TRBJ2-3; possible D gene TRBD1, 5 bases. Sample: PBMCs, taken after 12 months of ibrutinib treatment. The sequence derives from a human donor with chronic lymphocytic leukemia. The CDR3 nucleotides are TGTGCCGCCAGCAGGGCCGGTAGCACAGATACGCAGTATTTT. Encoded protein: CAASRAGSTDTQYF.